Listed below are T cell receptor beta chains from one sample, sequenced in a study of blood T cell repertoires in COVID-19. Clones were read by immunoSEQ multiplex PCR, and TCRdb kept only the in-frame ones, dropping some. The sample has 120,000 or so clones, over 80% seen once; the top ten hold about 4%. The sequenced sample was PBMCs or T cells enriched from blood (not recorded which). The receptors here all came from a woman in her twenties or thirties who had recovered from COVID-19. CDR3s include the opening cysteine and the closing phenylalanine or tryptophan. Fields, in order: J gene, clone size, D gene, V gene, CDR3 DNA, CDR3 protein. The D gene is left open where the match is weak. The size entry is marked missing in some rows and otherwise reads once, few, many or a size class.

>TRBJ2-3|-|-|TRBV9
TGTGCCAGCAGCCCCCCCAGTTTGGTTACCACAGATACGCAGTATTTT
CASSPPSLVTTDTQYF
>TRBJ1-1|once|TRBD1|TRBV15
TGTGCCACCAGCATAGGGGGCCACACTGAAGCTTTCTTT
CATSIGGHTEAFF
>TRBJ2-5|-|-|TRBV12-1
TGTGCCAGCAGCCCCCCGTGGGGGAGGGGAGAGACCCAGTACTTC
CASSPPWGRGETQYF
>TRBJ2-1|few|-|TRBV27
TGTGCCAGCAGTCGGCACGACAGGCCAGAAGAGCAGTTCTTC
CASSRHDRPEEQFF
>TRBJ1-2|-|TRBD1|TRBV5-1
TGCGCCAGCAGCCGGGCAGGGGGCGCCTATGGCTACACCTTC
CASSRAGGAYGYTF
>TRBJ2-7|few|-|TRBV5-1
TGCGCCAGCAGCTTGGACCTAACTAGGATCTACGAGCAGTACTTC
CASSLDLTRIYEQYF
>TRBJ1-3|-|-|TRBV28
TGTGCCAGCAGTTTAATACGGTTACGAATCTCTGGAAACACCATATATTTT
CASSLIRLRISGNTIYF
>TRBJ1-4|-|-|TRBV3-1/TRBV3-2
TGTGCCAGCAGCCAGAGCCCGGAGGTCCGAAATGAAAAACTGTTTTTT
CASSQSPEVRNEKLFF
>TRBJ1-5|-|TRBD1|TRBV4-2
TGTGCCAGCAGCCAGAAGACAGGGATGAACAATCAGCCCCAGCATTTT
CASSQKTGMNNQPQHF
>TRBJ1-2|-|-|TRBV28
TGTGCCACCTCCCGGGGGGATTTAACCTCCTATGGCTACACCTTC
CATSRGDLTSYGYTF
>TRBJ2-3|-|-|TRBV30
TGTGCCTGGGCAGGTTGGCAGGGGCTGGATACGCAGTATTTT
CAWAGWQGLDTQYF
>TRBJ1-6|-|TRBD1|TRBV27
TGTGCCAGCAGTTCCCTACTAAGGACAGGGATTCGGTCACCCCTCCACTTT
CASSSLLRTGIRSPLHF
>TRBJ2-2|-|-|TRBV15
TGTGCCACCAGCATGGGGGCTCATGGGGAGCTGTTTTTT
CATSMGAHGELFF
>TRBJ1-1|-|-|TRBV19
TGTGCCAGTACCCTAACTAAACTGAACACTGAAGCTTTCTTT
CASTLTKLNTEAFF
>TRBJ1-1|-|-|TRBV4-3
TGCGCCAGCAGCCAAGATGGGGGCCCCAACACTGAAGCTTTCTTT
CASSQDGGPNTEAFF
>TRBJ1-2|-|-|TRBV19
TGTGCCAGTAGTCCGCCGGGTCGGTATGGCTACACCTTC
CASSPPGRYGYTF
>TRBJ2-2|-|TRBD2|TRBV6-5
TGTGCCAGTGGACTAGCGACAACCGGGGAGCTGTTTTTT
CASGLATTGELFF
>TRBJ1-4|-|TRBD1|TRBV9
TGTGCCAGCAGCGCCGGGACAGGGAATGAAAAACTGTTTTTT
CASSAGTGNEKLFF
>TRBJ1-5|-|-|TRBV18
TGTGCCAGCTCGCCTCCAGGGTCCAGACGCAATCAGCCCCAGCATTTT
CASSPPGSRRNQPQHF
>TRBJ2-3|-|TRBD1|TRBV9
TGTGCCAGCAGCGCCGCGGGACAGGGGGTCTCAGATACGCAGTATTTT
CASSAAGQGVSDTQYF
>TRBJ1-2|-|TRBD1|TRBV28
TGTGCCAGCAGTCCCTCCTCGACAGGGCGCGGCTACACCTTC
CASSPSSTGRGYTF
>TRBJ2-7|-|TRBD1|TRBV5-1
TGCGCCAGCAGCTGGACAGGGGGGCCCGAGCAGTACTTC
CASSWTGGPEQYF
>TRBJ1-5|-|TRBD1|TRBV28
TGTGCCAGCAGCCAAGCAGGGGGTGGCAATCAGCCCCAGCATTTT
CASSQAGGGNQPQHF
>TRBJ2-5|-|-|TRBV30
TGTGCCTGGAGGCTACAGGGGAGGCGGGAGACCCAGTACTTC
CAWRLQGRRETQYF
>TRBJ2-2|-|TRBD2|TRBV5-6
TGTGCCAGCAGGCGGCTAGCGGGAGCCTGGACCGGGGAGCTGTTTTTT
CASRRLAGAWTGELFF
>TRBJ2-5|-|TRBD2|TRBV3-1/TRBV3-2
TGTGCCAGCAGCCAACTAGCGGGGGGCGAGACCCAGTACTTC
CASSQLAGGETQYF
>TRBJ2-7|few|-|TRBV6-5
TGTGCCAGCAGCCTCGGCCAGGAGGCCCACGAGCAGTACTTC
CASSLGQEAHEQYF
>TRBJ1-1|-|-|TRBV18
TGTGCCAGCTCACCAATCGAGGGCGGGACTGAAGCTTTCTTT
CASSPIEGGTEAFF
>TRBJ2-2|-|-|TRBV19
TGTGCCAGTGTAATAGCGGTAACCGGGGAGCTGTTTTTT
CASVIAVTGELFF
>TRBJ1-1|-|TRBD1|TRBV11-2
TGTGCCAGCAGCCGGACAGGCTGGGGGTACACTGAAGCTTTCTTT
CASSRTGWGYTEAFF
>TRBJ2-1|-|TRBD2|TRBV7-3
TGTGCCAGCAGCCGCGGCACTAGCGGGTCTAATGAGCAGTTCTTC
CASSRGTSGSNEQFF
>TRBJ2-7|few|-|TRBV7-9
TGTGCCAGCAGCTCAGCAGGGGTTTCCTACGAGCAGTACTTC
CASSSAGVSYEQYF
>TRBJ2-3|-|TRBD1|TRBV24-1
TGTGCCACCAGTGACCCGGGACAGGGGGCAAGAGATACGCAGTATTTT
CATSDPGQGARDTQYF
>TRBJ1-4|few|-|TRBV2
TGTGCCAGCGGATATCAGGGGACAACTAATGAAAAACTGTTTTTT
CASGYQGTTNEKLFF
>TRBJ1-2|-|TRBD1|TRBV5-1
TGCGCCAGCAGCGGGGGGACAGGGTATGGCTACACCTTC
CASSGGTGYGYTF